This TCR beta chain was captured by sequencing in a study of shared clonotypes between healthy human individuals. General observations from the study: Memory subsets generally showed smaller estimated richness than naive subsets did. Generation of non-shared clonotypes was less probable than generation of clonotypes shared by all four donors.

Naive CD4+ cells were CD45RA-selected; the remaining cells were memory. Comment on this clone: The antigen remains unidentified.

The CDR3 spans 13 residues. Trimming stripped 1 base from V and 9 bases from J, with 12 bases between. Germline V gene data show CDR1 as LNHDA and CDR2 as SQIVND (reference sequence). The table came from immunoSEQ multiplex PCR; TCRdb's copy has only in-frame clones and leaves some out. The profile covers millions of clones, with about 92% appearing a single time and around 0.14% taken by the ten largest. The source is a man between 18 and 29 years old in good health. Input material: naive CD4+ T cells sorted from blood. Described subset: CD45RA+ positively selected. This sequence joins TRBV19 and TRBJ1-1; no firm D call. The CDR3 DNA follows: TGTGCCAGTAGTATAGCTGGAGGTCGGAAAGCTTTCTTT. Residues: CASSIAGGRKAFF.